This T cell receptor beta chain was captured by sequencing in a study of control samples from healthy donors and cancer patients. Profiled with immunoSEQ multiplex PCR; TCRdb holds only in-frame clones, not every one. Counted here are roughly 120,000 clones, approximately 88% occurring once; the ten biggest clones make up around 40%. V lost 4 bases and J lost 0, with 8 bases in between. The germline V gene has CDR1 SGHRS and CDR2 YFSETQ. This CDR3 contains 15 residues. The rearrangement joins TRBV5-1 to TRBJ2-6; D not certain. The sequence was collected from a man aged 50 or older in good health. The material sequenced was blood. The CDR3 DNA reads TGCGCCAGCAGCCCGGTGCTCTCTGGGGCCAACGTCCTGACTTTC. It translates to CASSPVLSGANVLTF.